These 26 T cell receptor beta chains were sequenced from one sample in a study of T cells in Graves' hyperthyroidism and ophthalmopathy. Authors of the study amplified TCR beta CDR3 regions from RNA transcripts. RT-PCR in the first round (using the HTBI primer set) targeted the TCR CDR3. TCRdb reprocessed the multiplex PCR reads via MiXCR and lists one record per CDR3 protein. The table records hundreds of thousands of distinct CDR3 sequences, about 17% of them present only once. Material: blood. Receptor source: a woman aged 25 to 45 with Graves' hyperthyroidism.

This clonotype was seen a handful of times. The chain links TRBV30 to TRBJ2-7; D perhaps matches TRBD1 (5 bases). Between the trimmed V and J ends, which lost 2 bases and 2 bases, there was a span of 13 bases. CDR1 and CDR2 from the germline V gene are GTSNPN and SVGIG (reference sequence). This CDR3 is built from 14 residues. The CDR3 nucleotides read TGTGCCTGGAGTATAGGCGCAGGGACCTACGAGCAGTACTTC. Encoded protein: CAWSIGAGTYEQYF.

This clonotype was seen repeatedly, ten times or more. The chain carries TRBV6-1 and TRBJ2-1; 12 bases fit TRBD2. Unmatched junction bases numbered 7, after V lost 7 bases and J lost 6 bases. The length of the CDR3 is 15 residues. Germline CDR1 and CDR2: MNHNS and SASEGT. For the CDR3, the DNA is TGTGCCAGCACCCCTCTAGCGGGAGGGGGCAATGAGCAGTTCTTC. Translated, it gives CASTPLAGGGNEQFF.

As regards this clonotype: Being one base from a much bigger clone, this may be a read error. This chain uses TRBV30 with TRBJ1-5; no reliable D call. V was pared by 4 bases and J by 4 bases, with 8 bases between. Germline values: CDR1 GTSNPN, CDR2 SVGIG (reference sequence). The CDR3 is made up of 12 amino acids. The CDR3 nucleotides read TGTGCCTGGACGGTTAGGAATCAGCCCCAGCATTTT. Its translation: CAWTVRNQPQHF. The full variable domain, in which reference TRBV30 and TRBJ1-5 provide the parts outside the CDR3, is SQTIHQWPATLVQPVGSPLSLECTVEGTSNPNLYWYRQAAGRGLQLLFYSVGIGQISSEVPQNLSASRPQDRQFILSSKKLLLSDSGFYLCAWTVRNQPQHFGDGTRLSIL.

There are many counts of this clonotype. This rearrangement joins TRBV28 to TRBJ2-7, with TRBD2 matching 7 bases. J gave up 3 bases and V 6 bases, and 5 bases lay outside the gene matches. The CDR3 consists of 13 residues. Germline lookup yields CDR1 MDHEN and CDR2 SYDVKM. Written as DNA, the CDR3 is TGTGCCAGCAGGCAGGGAGGGTTCTACGAGCAGTACTTC. It yields the protein CASRQGGFYEQYF.

V gene TRBV7-6 combines with J gene TRBJ2-7, with a weak D call TRBD1 (5 bases). This CDR3 spans 13 amino acids. Trimming removed 5 bases at V and 5 bases at J, with 13 bases between. CDR1 is SGHVS, CDR2 FNYEAQ, per germline. The CDR3 loop reads CASSGSRAHEQYF. The CDR3 DNA reads TGTGCCAGCAGCGGTAGCAGGGCCCACGAGCAGTACTTC. The whole variable domain, remainder taken from reference TRBV7-6 and TRBJ2-7, is GAGVSQSPRYKVTKRGQDVALRCDPISGHVSLYWYRQALGQGPEFLTYFNYEAQQDKSGLPNDRFSAERPEGSISTLTIQRTEQRDSAMYRCASSGSRAHEQYFGPGTRLTVT.

This clonotype has a count of ten or more. The chain is built from TRBV5-1 and TRBJ2-7; D is perhaps TRBD1 or TRBD2 (5 bases each). V shed 2 bases and J shed 4 bases, with 16 bases lying between them. The germline V gene has CDR1 SGHRS and CDR2 YFSETQ. CDR3 length equals 15 residues. CDR3 in amino acids: CASSLSPGRQYEQYF. The CDR3 coding sequence is TGCGCCAGCAGCTTATCTCCGGGACGGCAATACGAGCAGTACTTC.

This clonotype appeared a few times. The chain joins TRBV18 to TRBJ2-7, with no clear D. V was pared by 0 bases and J by 0 bases, with 9 bases between. CDR3 length equals 15 residues. CDR1 and CDR2 (germline): KGHSH, LQKENI. CDR3 in amino acids: CASSPPTSYSYEQYF. In nucleotides, the CDR3 is TGTGCCAGCTCACCACCGACGTCATACTCCTACGAGCAGTACTTC.

Ten or more counts support this clonotype. At one of its ends the junction is not consistent with the germline gene, which may arise from a read error. Here the CDR3 DNA reads TGTGCCAGCAGAGAAGCGGGAGGGCGCTACGAGCAGTACTTC. This translates into CASREAGGRYEQYF. The V gene is TRBV2, the J gene TRBJ2-7, with 10 bases identical to TRBD2. CDR3 length: 14 amino acids. CDR1 and CDR2 (germline): SNHLY, FYNNEI.

There are many counts of this clonotype. This chain links TRBV15 with TRBJ2-5; D ambiguous. The CDR3 is made up of 14 amino acids. V shed 1 base and J shed 1 base, with 7 bases lying between them. Germline loops: CDR1 LNHNV, CDR2 YYDKDF (reference sequence). Here the CDR3 reads CATSRVRAQETQYF. The CDR3 DNA follows: TGTGCCACCAGCAGAGTCCGGGCCCAAGAGACCCAGTACTTC.

This clonotype has only a few counts. The chain is built from TRBV18 and TRBJ1-1, with 7 positions matching TRBD1. Unmatched junction bases numbered 11, after V lost 3 bases and J lost 1 base. In germline, CDR1 is KGHSH, CDR2 LQKENI. There are 17 residues in the CDR3. The CDR3 bases are TGTGCCAGCTCACCCAGGACAGGCCATAAGAAGAACACTGAAGCTTTCTTT. The encoded protein is CASSPRTGHKKNTEAFF.

This chain links TRBV28 with TRBJ2-4; D possibly matches TRBD1 or TRBD2 (7 bases each). In germline, CDR1 is MDHEN, CDR2 SYDVKM. The CDR3 covers 15 residues. Trimming cost V 6 bases and J 4 bases, with 16 bases left between them. For the CDR3, the DNA is TGTGCCAGCAGCGAATCCAGGGGGGGGAAAAACATTCAGTACTTC. This gives the protein CASSESRGGKNIQYF.

This chain joins TRBV27 and TRBJ2-6; TRBD1 matches at 7 bases. The CDR3 consists of 15 residues. CDR1 and CDR2 from the germline V gene are MNHEY and SMNVEV (reference sequence). The trim removed 9 bases at V and 4 bases at J, leaving 9 bases unmatched. In DNA, the CDR3 is TGTGCCAGTGGGACAGTAGTACTCGGGGCCAACGTCCTGACTTTC. Translated: CASGTVVLGANVLTF.

This clonotype occurred many times. The rearrangement links TRBV20-1 to TRBJ2-1, with TRBD2 as a possible D gene (5 bases). This CDR3 is 13 amino acids long. Trimming took 4 bases from V and 6 from J, leaving 13 bases between them. Per germline, CDR1 DFQATT and CDR2 SNEGSKA (reference sequence). Here the CDR3 reads CSANDGGLNEQFF. The CDR3 nucleotides read TGCAGTGCTAATGATGGCGGGCTCAATGAGCAGTTCTTC.

This clonotype was seen a few times. The rearrangement uses TRBV9 and TRBJ2-1; no clear D gene. Germline lookup yields CDR1 SGDLS and CDR2 YYNGEE. There are 15 residues in the CDR3. V was shortened by 0 bases and J by 7 bases, with 14 bases between the two germline ends. The DNA for the CDR3 is TGTGCCAGCAGCGTAGAAGGTGGTGGAAGGAATGAGCAGTTCTTC. It specifies CASSVEGGGRNEQFF.

Many counts were recorded for this clonotype. The chain has TRBV5-1 and TRBJ2-3; 8 bases agree with TRBD1. V lost 0 bases, J lost 5 bases, and 5 bases stayed unmatched. The length of the CDR3 is 15 residues. Germline loops: CDR1 SGHRS, CDR2 YFSETQ. The CDR3 bases are TGCGCCAGCAGCTTGGCTGGCAGGGGGCAAGATACGCAGTATTTT. The encoded protein is CASSLAGRGQDTQYF.

This clonotype has at least ten counts. V and J are TRBV11-3 and TRBJ2-1; 9 nucleotides match TRBD1. The CDR3 extends over 16 amino acids. V trimming: 8 bases; J trimming: 3 bases; junction bases outside the gene matches: 11. The germline gives CDR1 SGHNT, CDR2 YENEEA. CDR3 protein: CASCRGDRAFYNEQFF. DNA of the CDR3: TGTGCCAGCTGTCGTGGGGACAGGGCATTCTACAATGAGCAGTTCTTC.

This clonotype was seen repeatedly, ten times or more. The chain combines TRBV12-3 or TRBV12-4 with TRBJ2-3, with D possibly TRBD2 on 5 matching bases. The CDR3 totals 14 residues. Trimming stripped 2 bases from V and 0 bases from J, with 6 bases between. CDR3 in amino acids: CASSLRGSTDTQYF. The CDR3 nucleotides read TGTGCCAGCAGTTTACGGGGTAGCACAGATACGCAGTATTTT.

At least ten counts were recorded for this clonotype. The V gene is TRBV28, the J gene TRBJ2-7; the D gene is possibly TRBD2 (5 bases). The V end was cut by 2 bases, the J end by 4 bases, with 15 bases between. Germline assignment: CDR1 MDHEN and CDR2 SYDVKM. The CDR3 length is 15 residues. CDR3: CASSLLMSGAYEQYF. The CDR3 bases are TGTGCCAGCAGTTTACTCATGAGCGGAGCATACGAGCAGTACTTC.

The rearrangement links TRBV6-1 to TRBJ1-3, with no clear D. The CDR3 has 14 residues. The germline V gene has CDR1 MNHNS and CDR2 SASEGT. V was shortened by 6 bases and J by 0 bases, with 9 bases between the two germline ends. CDR3 DNA: TGTGCCAGCAGGAGTTCGACCTCTGGAAACACCATATATTTT. It codes for CASRSSTSGNTIYF.

A few counts support this clonotype. A much more abundant neighbour one base away suggests this may be a read error. The CDR3 region is CAWSPGAMNAEAFF. The CDR3 bases are TGTGCCTGGAGTCCTGGTGCGATGAACGCTGAAGCTTTCTTT. V is TRBV30 and J is TRBJ1-1; no clear D gene. Germline V gives CDR1 GTSNPN, CDR2 SVGIG (reference sequence). The CDR3 runs 14 residues.

Comments on this clonotype: A much larger clone lies one base from this, so it may be a read error. DNA of the CDR3: TGTGCCAGCAGCCCACCGACCCCCATCTACGAGCAGTACTTC. It yields the protein CASSPPTPIYEQYF. The V gene is TRBV7-2, the J gene TRBJ2-7, with unresolved D. CDR3 size: 14 residues. Trimming left V 5 bases short and J 3 bases short, with 14 bases between. From germline, CDR1 is SGHTA and CDR2 FQGNSA.

This clonotype was seen repeatedly, ten times or more. CDR3 bases: TGTGCCAGCAGTGCACGACTAGCGGGAGAAGAGACCCAGTACTTC. Its translation: CASSARLAGEETQYF. The chain recombines TRBV7-9 with TRBJ2-5, with 12 bases matching TRBD2. The CDR3 sequence is 15 residues long. J gave up 3 bases and V 6 bases, and 5 bases lay outside the gene matches. The germline CDR1 and CDR2 sequences are SEHNR and FQNEAQ (reference sequence).

In this sample, this clonotype turned up many times. The rearrangement links TRBV11-3 to TRBJ2-5, with 10 positions matching TRBD1. The V segment lost 4 bases and the J segment 2 bases; nucleotides outside the gene matches: 4. CDR1 and CDR2 from the germline V gene are SGHNT and YENEEA. This CDR3 is 15 amino acids long. The chain's CDR3 is CASSSGQGKQETQYF. In nucleotides, the CDR3 is TGTGCCAGCAGCTCGGGACAGGGGAAACAAGAGACCCAGTACTTC.

This clonotype was recorded many times. This chain uses TRBV27 with TRBJ2-1; TRBD2 agrees at 9 bases. Germline CDR1 is MNHEY and CDR2 is SMNVEV (reference sequence). The CDR3 has 15 residues. Trimming removed 8 bases from V and 6 bases from J; junction bases left unmatched: 11. CDR3 region: CASCLSGSFGNEQFF. The CDR3 region has the DNA TGTGCCAGCTGCCTTAGCGGGAGTTTTGGCAATGAGCAGTTCTTC.

This clonotype showed up many times. V is TRBV12-3 or TRBV12-4 and J is TRBJ2-1, with D unresolved. V was pared by 1 base and J by 5 bases, with 3 bases between. The CDR3 is made up of 12 amino acids. CDR3 sequence reads: CASSLDNNEQFF. The DNA of the CDR3 is TGTGCCAGCAGTTTAGATAACAATGAGCAGTTCTTC.

This clonotype was detected ten times or more. The CDR3 DNA reads TGTGCCAGCAGTTTTAACCCTCCGGCGGGTAGCACTGAAGCTTTCTTT. Residues: CASSFNPPAGSTEAFF. The chain couples TRBV12-3 or TRBV12-4 to TRBJ1-1; D uncertain. The germline V and J ends were trimmed by 3 bases and 4 bases, with 18 bases remaining between them. This CDR3 contains 16 residues.